Shown below are 27 T cell receptor beta chains from a single sample sequenced in a study of STAT5B mutations in CD4+ large granular lymphocyte leukemia (dated by TCRdb to 2022 to 2024). The library was prepared using the immunoSEQ multiplex PCR assay. Held by TCRdb, this immuneACCESS table contains in-frame sequences only and omits some clones. Under half of the omission traces to an unresolved V gene where checked; the cause of the rest is unknown. This sample is represented by fewer than 45,000 clones; approximately 72% of them were singletons. The ten biggest clones cover 0.55% of the sample. The material sequenced was CD4+ T cells from blood buffy coats. Receptor source: a human donor in good health.

The J gene is TRBJ2-1, the V gene TRBV5-1, with a possible D match to TRBD2 (7 bases). V gave up 4 bases and J gave up 6 bases, with 20 bases separating them. Germline loops: CDR1 SGHRS, CDR2 YFSETQ. This CDR3 spans 16 amino acids. CDR3 sequence (DNA): TGCGCCAGCAGCCCGCCGCTAGGGGGGGTCTCCAATGAGCAGTTCTTC. The encoded protein is CASSPPLGGVSNEQFF.

The V gene is TRBV30, the J gene TRBJ2-3; D call uncertain. The V gene lost 4 bases and the J gene lost 0 bases, with 8 bases spanning the gap. CDR1 is GTSNPN, CDR2 SVGIG, per germline (reference sequence). There are 13 residues in the CDR3. Here the CDR3 DNA reads TGTGCCTGGACATCCGGCAGCACAGATACGCAGTATTTT. Amino acids: CAWTSGSTDTQYF. Drawing the rest from reference TRBV30 and TRBJ2-3, the complete variable domain is SQTIHQWPATLVQPVGSPLSLECTVEGTSNPNLYWYRQAAGRGLQLLFYSVGIGQISSEVPQNLSASRPQDRQFILSSKKLLLSDSGFYLCAWTSGSTDTQYFGPGTRLTVL.

This rearrangement joins TRBV29-1 to TRBJ1-5; D remains unclear. The CDR3 has 13 residues. Trimming pared 4 bases from V and 2 bases from J, leaving 9 bases between. Germline V gene data show CDR1 as SQVTM and CDR2 as ANQGSEA. The CDR3 here is CSVGGRGNQPQHF. In DNA, the CDR3 is TGCAGCGTTGGAGGTAGGGGCAATCAGCCCCAGCATTTT.

The chain has TRBV6-5 and TRBJ2-7, with D perhaps TRBD1 (5 bases). CDR3 length: 14 amino acids. Trimming pared 2 bases from V and 4 bases from J, leaving 12 bases between. CDR1 MNHEY and CDR2 SVGAGI come from the germline V gene. CDR3 loop: CASSYGQGSYEQYF. The CDR3 coding sequence is TGTGCCAGCAGTTACGGCCAGGGTTCGTACGAGCAGTACTTC.

This clone was counted a few times. This chain connects TRBV19 to TRBJ2-2; D tentatively reads TRBD1 or TRBD2 (6 bases each). The germline V gene encodes CDR1 LNHDA and CDR2 SQIVND (reference sequence). The ends were cut back, 8 bases at V and 8 bases at J, with 21 bases in the middle. This CDR3 is 15 amino acids long. CDR3 coding DNA: TGTGCCAGTGGGAACTGGGGGGCGCTAGGAGGGGAGCTGTTTTTT. This translates into CASGNWGALGGELFF.

This clone occurred once. The chain uses TRBV7-2 and TRBJ2-7; D possibly corresponds to TRBD1 (6 bases). Trimming left V 0 bases short and J 5 bases short, with 14 bases between. Germline V CDR1 and CDR2: SGHTA, FQGNSA. The CDR3 is 15 amino acids. In nucleotides, the CDR3 is TGTGCCAGCAGCTTAGCGGCAGGGGTTCGCCACGAGCAGTACTTC. Protein sequence: CASSLAAGVRHEQYF.

The rearrangement links TRBV11-2 to TRBJ1-1; no firm D call. Germline CDR1 SGHAT, CDR2 FQNNGV. The germline V and J ends were trimmed by 1 base and 0 bases, with 3 bases remaining between them. This CDR3 region has 13 residues. CDR3 sequence reads: CASSLVVNTEAFF. DNA for the CDR3: TGTGCCAGCAGCTTAGTCGTGAACACTGAAGCTTTCTTT.

The V and J genes are TRBV2 and TRBJ2-6; the D call may be TRBD1 or TRBD2 (5 bases each). Germline lookup yields CDR1 SNHLY and CDR2 FYNNEI. Trimming left V 4 bases short and J 8 bases short, with 15 bases between. The CDR3 extends over 15 amino acids. DNA of the CDR3: TGTGCCAGCAGTGCCCCTCCCGGGGCGCCCAACGTCCTGACTTTC. This translates into CASSAPPGAPNVLTF.

J is TRBJ2-7 and V is TRBV4-2, with TRBD2 identical over 7 bases. CDR3 length: 15 residues. The germline CDR1 and CDR2 sequences are LGHNA and YNFKEQ. V lost 1 base and J lost 7; bases outside the gene matches: 10. The CDR3 region is CASSQGALNGGEQYF. The CDR3 nucleotides are TGTGCCAGCAGCCAAGGAGCACTAAACGGGGGGGAGCAGTACTTC.

The V call is TRBV18, the J call TRBJ2-2; TRBD2 might be the D (6 bases). This CDR3 is 14 amino acids long. The V gene lost 3 bases and the J gene lost 5 bases, with 10 bases spanning the gap. In germline, CDR1 is KGHSH, CDR2 LQKENI. CDR3 loop: CASSPDYQTGELFF. CDR3 nucleotide sequence: TGTGCCAGCTCACCGGACTACCAGACCGGGGAGCTGTTTTTT.

The rearrangement links TRBV6-5 to TRBJ2-7; TRBD1 matches at 7 bases. This CDR3 is built from 14 residues. Germline CDR1 MNHEY, CDR2 SVGAGI. V was pared by 4 bases and J by 4 bases, with 7 bases of the junction left unmatched. CDR3 bases: TGTGCCAGCAGTTCCGACAGGGTTCGGTACGAGCAGTACTTC. Its protein product is CASSSDRVRYEQYF.

V and J are TRBV15 and TRBJ1-5; D unclear. CDR3 size: 20 residues. V was pared by 0 bases and J by 3 bases, with 24 bases between. Germline assignment: CDR1 LNHNV and CDR2 YYDKDF (reference sequence). The CDR3 is CATSRDAESPLGYPNQPQHF. The CDR3 bases are TGTGCCACCAGCAGAGATGCGGAGTCCCCCCTTGGGTATCCCAATCAGCCCCAGCATTTT.

The chain combines TRBV7-9 with TRBJ1-5, with 7 nucleotides matching TRBD1. Germline-derived CDR1 and CDR2 are SEHNR and FQNEAQ (reference sequence). This CDR3 is 16 amino acids long. J was trimmed by 2 bases and V by 0 bases; bases with no gene match: 4. The DNA for the CDR3 is TGTGCCAGCAGCTTAGCTGGGACAGAGGGCAATCAGCCCCAGCATTTT. This sequence encodes CASSLAGTEGNQPQHF.

In this sample, this clone turned up a few times. This chain joins TRBV7-6 and TRBJ2-7; the match to TRBD2 covers 9 bases. Germline V lookup: CDR1 SGHVS, CDR2 FNYEAQ. CDR3 length equals 15 residues. The trim removed 7 bases at V and 6 bases at J, leaving 13 bases unmatched. CDR3 bases: TGTGCCAGCACCATCGCCCTAGCGGGATTTCGCGAGCAGTACTTC. Amino acid sequence: CASTIALAGFREQYF.

The sample holds one count of this clone. This chain joins TRBV6-1 and TRBJ2-7; TRBD1 or TRBD2 may be the D gene (6 bases each). V was cut by 8 bases and J by 6 bases, with 11 bases left in between. Germline CDR1 MNHNS, CDR2 SASEGT. This CDR3 is built from 11 residues. This CDR3 is CASCGGLEQYF. CDR3 DNA sequence: TGTGCCAGCTGTGGGGGGCTCGAGCAGTACTTC.

The V call is TRBV2, the J call TRBJ2-7; the match to TRBD2 covers 8 bases. Germline V gives CDR1 SNHLY, CDR2 FYNNEI. The V gene end was trimmed by 3 bases and the J gene end by 6 bases; junction bases not matched to a gene: 7. The CDR3 runs 14 residues. CDR3 coding DNA: TGTGCCAGCAGTGAGGGAATGGCGGGGGGCGAGCAGTACTTC. It yields the protein CASSEGMAGGEQYF. Looking up the rest from reference TRBV2 and TRBJ2-7 gives the full variable domain: EPEVTQTPSHQVTQMGQEVILRCVPISNHLYFYWYRQILGQKVEFLVSFYNNEISEKSEIFDDQFSVERPDGSNFTLKIRSTKLEDSAMYFCASSEGMAGGEQYFGPGTRLTVT.

CDR3 protein: CASSMRDTVNYGYTF. CDR3 in DNA: TGTGCCAGTAGTATGCGGGACACAGTTAACTATGGCTACACCTTC. The chain links TRBV19 to TRBJ1-2; D might be TRBD1 (6 bases). CDR1 LNHDA and CDR2 SQIVND come from the germline V gene (reference sequence). V lost 3 bases to trimming and J lost 1 base, with 12 bases between them. This CDR3 has 15 amino acids.

V is TRBV6-5 and J is TRBJ2-2; D remains unclear. Germline values: CDR1 MNHEY, CDR2 SVGAGI. Trimming stripped 5 bases from V and 3 bases from J, with 13 bases between. This CDR3 has 15 amino acids. This CDR3 reads CASSPTPGYTGELFF. For the CDR3, the DNA is TGTGCCAGCAGTCCGACACCGGGTTACACCGGGGAGCTGTTTTTT.

For the CDR3, the DNA is TGTGCCAGCAGTGAAAGGGGTAGGAGCTATGGCTACACCTTC. Protein product: CASSERGRSYGYTF. This chain connects TRBV6-1 to TRBJ1-2; D may be TRBD1 (5 bases). The CDR3 is made up of 14 amino acids. Germline V gene lookup returns CDR1 MNHNS and CDR2 SASEGT. V lost 2 bases and J 4 bases, leaving 11 bases between the germline ends.

The count of this clone is one. This rearrangement joins TRBV11-3 to TRBJ2-3; 8 positions agree with TRBD1. CDR1 is SGHNT and CDR2 is YENEEA in the germline V gene. The CDR3 covers 15 residues. V lost 5 bases to trimming and J lost 1 base; unmatched junction nucleotides: 5. The CDR3 loop is CASSLVGQGTDTQYF. The CDR3 DNA sequence: TGTGCCAGCAGCCTAGTGGGACAGGGCACAGATACGCAGTATTTT.

CDR3 nucleotides: TGTGCCAGCTCAGGTACTAGCGGGGGCTCCGATTACAATGAGCAGTTCTTC. Translating it yields CASSGTSGGSDYNEQFF. This chain joins TRBV18 and TRBJ2-1; the match to TRBD2 covers 11 bases. Germline loops: CDR1 KGHSH, CDR2 LQKENI. The CDR3 spans 17 residues. J was trimmed by 4 bases and V by 5 bases; bases with no gene match: 10. The full variable domain, in which reference TRBV18 and TRBJ2-1 provide the parts outside the CDR3, is NAGVMQNPRHLVRRRGQEARLRCSPMKGHSHVYWYRQLPEEGLKFMVYLQKENIIDESGMPKERFSAEFPKEGPSILRIQQVVRGDSAAYFCASSGTSGGSDYNEQFFGPGTRLTVL.

This clone was seen once. This rearrangement joins TRBV7-9 to TRBJ2-4, with a tentative D call TRBD2 (6 bases). With 5 bases removed from V and 0 bases from J, the gap between germline ends came to 20 bases. CDR1 and CDR2 from the germline V gene are SEHNR and FQNEAQ (reference sequence). The CDR3 runs 18 residues. This chain's CDR3 is CASSLGLAAEVAKNIQYF. The CDR3 nucleotides read TGTGCCAGCAGCCTGGGACTCGCGGCCGAAGTAGCCAAAAACATTCAGTACTTC.

The J gene is TRBJ2-2, the V gene TRBV6-5; no definite D call. V shed 6 bases and J shed 2 bases, with 4 bases lying between them. Germline assignment: CDR1 MNHEY and CDR2 SVGAGI. The CDR3 spans 12 residues. For the CDR3, the DNA is TGTGCCAGCAGGGAAAACACCGGGGAGCTGTTTTTT. It codes for CASRENTGELFF.

The J gene is TRBJ1-2, the V gene TRBV7-9; TRBD1 aligns across 7 bases. The CDR3 covers 14 residues. The trim removed 6 bases at V and 2 bases at J, leaving 6 bases unmatched. Germline values: CDR1 SEHNR, CDR2 FQNEAQ (reference sequence). CDR3 DNA sequence: TGTGCCAGCAGACCCGGGGACAGCAACTATGGCTACACCTTC. Translated, it gives CASRPGDSNYGYTF. The entire variable domain, with the rest obtained from reference TRBV7-9 and TRBJ1-2, is as follows: DTGVSQNPRHKITKRGQNVTFRCDPISEHNRLYWYRQTLGQGPEFLTYFQNEAQLEKSRLLSDRFSAERPKGSFSTLEIQRTEQGDSAMYLCASRPGDSNYGYTFGSGTRLTVV.

The chain couples TRBV18 to TRBJ2-7; perhaps TRBD2 as D (6 bases). Between the trimmed V and J ends, which lost 1 base and 4 bases, there was a span of 14 bases. Per germline, CDR1 KGHSH and CDR2 LQKENI. The CDR3 consists of 15 residues. The CDR3 protein is CASSPRNSGAYEQYF. The CDR3 DNA is TGTGCCAGCTCACCACGTAATAGCGGAGCTTACGAGCAGTACTTC.

As DNA, the CDR3 is TGCGCCAGCAGCCAATCCTTCCTGGCGGGGCGAACCGGGGAGCTGTTTTTT. Translated: CASSQSFLAGRTGELFF. The chain links TRBV4-1 to TRBJ2-2; D possibly corresponds to TRBD2 (6 bases). Germline assignment: CDR1 MGHRA and CDR2 YSYEKL. V lost 2 bases, J lost 5 bases, and 18 bases lay in between. The CDR3 length is 17 residues.

The gene calls are TRBV28 and TRBJ2-7; D is unresolved. Trimming removed 1 base at V and 4 bases at J, with 8 bases between. The CDR3 covers 13 residues. The V gene's germline CDR1 is MDHEN and CDR2 SYDVKM. CDR3 nucleotide sequence: TGTGCCAGCAGTTTATCGGCGGCTTACGAGCAGTACTTC. This gives the protein CASSLSAAYEQYF. The complete variable domain, with remaining parts taken from reference TRBV28 and TRBJ2-7, reads DVKVTQSSRYLVKRTGEKVFLECVQDMDHENMFWYRQDPGLGLRLIYFSYDVKMKEKGDIPEGYSVSREKKERFSLILESASTNQTSMYLCASSLSAAYEQYFGPGTRLTVT.